This T cell receptor beta chain stems from a study of Ad26.COV2.S vaccination and SARS-CoV-2 variants. Sequencing was performed with immunoSEQ multiplex PCR; in TCRdb, only in-frame clones are kept and a portion is missing. This table has hundreds of thousands of clones, around nine tenths appearing once. Treatment specified: about 20 received Ad26.COV2.S at low or high dose, single or two shots; roughly 5 received placebo; per-sample allocation not given. Samples came from day 63 after the first vaccine or placebo injection. V was cut by 7 bases and J by 2 bases, with 4 bases left in between. This CDR3 is 11 amino acids long. Germline V gives CDR1 MDHEN, CDR2 SYDVKM.

The source material was peripheral blood, sampled in a trial of Ad26.COV2.S vaccine versus placebo. The V gene is TRBV28, the J gene TRBJ2-3, with D hard to call. The origin of this receptor is a person between 18 and 60 years old who received the Ad26.COV2.S COVID-19 vaccine or a placebo. The CDR3 DNA sequence: TGTGCCAGCAAGGACACAGATACGCAGTATTTT. This translates into CASKDTDTQYF.